This record concerns one T cell receptor beta chain sequence. This CDR3 comprises 13 residues. In germline, CDR1 is KGHSH, CDR2 LQKENI. The V end was cut by 5 bases, the J end by 6 bases, with 11 bases between. TCR beta from blood CD8+ and CD4+ T cells was sequenced. Each Susac syndrome patient had definite or probable disease by recently defined criteria. An input of about 0.45 to 1 ug of RNA was subjected to reverse transcription using random hexamers. TCRdb recomputed calls from the immunoSEQ multiplex PCR reads with MiXCR, one row per CDR3 protein. The data show 150,000 to 200,000 distinct CDR3 sequences, roughly 91% seen once. These data come from a study of CD8 T cells in Susac syndrome. Whole-study context: Patients with Susac syndrome were therapy-naive, on corticosteroids, or on intravenous immunoglobulin alone at the time that blood was drawn.

The specimen sequenced was CD4+ T cells from PBMCs. The origin of this receptor is a human donor with Susac syndrome. This chain links TRBV18 with TRBJ2-1; D gene unclear. In DNA, the CDR3 is TGTGCCAGCTCAAGGGAATACCGCAATGAGCAGTTCTTC. The encoded protein is CASSREYRNEQFF. Together with reference TRBV18 and TRBJ2-1, the CDR3 gives the full variable domain: NAGVMQNPRHLVRRRGQEARLRCSPMKGHSHVYWYRQLPEEGLKFMVYLQKENIIDESGMPKERFSAEFPKEGPSILRIQQVVRGDSAAYFCASSREYRNEQFFGPGTRLTVL.